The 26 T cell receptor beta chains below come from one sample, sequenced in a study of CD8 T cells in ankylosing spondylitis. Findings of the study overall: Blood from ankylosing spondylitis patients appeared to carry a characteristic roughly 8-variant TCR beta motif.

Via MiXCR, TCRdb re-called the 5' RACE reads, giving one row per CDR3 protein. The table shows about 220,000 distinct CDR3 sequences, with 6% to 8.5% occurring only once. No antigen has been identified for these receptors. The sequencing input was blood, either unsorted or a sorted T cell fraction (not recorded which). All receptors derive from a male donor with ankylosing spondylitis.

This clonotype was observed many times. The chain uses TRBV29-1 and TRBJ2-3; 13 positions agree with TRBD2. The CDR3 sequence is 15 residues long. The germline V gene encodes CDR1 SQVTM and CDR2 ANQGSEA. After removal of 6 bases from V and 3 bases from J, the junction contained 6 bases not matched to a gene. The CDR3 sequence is CSVRGLAGRTDTQYF. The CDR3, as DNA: TGCAGCGTGAGGGGACTAGCGGGAAGGACAGATACGCAGTATTTT.

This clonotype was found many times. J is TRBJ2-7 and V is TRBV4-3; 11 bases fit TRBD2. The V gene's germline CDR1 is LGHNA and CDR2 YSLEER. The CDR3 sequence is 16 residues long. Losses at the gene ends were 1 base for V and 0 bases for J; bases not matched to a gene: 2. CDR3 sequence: CASSQAGTSGSYEQYF. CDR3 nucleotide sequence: TGCGCCAGCAGCCAAGCTGGGACTAGCGGCTCCTACGAGCAGTACTTC.

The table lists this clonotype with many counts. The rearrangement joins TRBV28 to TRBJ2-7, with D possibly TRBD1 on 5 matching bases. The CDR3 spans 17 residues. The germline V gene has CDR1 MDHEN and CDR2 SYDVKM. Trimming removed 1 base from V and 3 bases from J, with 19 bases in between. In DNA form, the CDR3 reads TGTGCCAGCAGTTTATCACGTCCGGACACCCTCTACTACGAGCAGTACTTC. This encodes CASSLSRPDTLYYEQYF. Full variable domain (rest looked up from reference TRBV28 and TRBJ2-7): DVKVTQSSRYLVKRTGEKVFLECVQDMDHENMFWYRQDPGLGLRLIYFSYDVKMKEKGDIPEGYSVSREKKERFSLILESASTNQTSMYLCASSLSRPDTLYYEQYFGPGTRLTVT.

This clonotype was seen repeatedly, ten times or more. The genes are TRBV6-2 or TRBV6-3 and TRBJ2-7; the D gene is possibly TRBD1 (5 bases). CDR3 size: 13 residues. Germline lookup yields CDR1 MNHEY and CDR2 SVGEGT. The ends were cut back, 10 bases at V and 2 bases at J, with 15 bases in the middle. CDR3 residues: CATKDSLAYEQYF. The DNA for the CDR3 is TGTGCCACCAAAGACAGTTTAGCCTACGAGCAGTACTTC.

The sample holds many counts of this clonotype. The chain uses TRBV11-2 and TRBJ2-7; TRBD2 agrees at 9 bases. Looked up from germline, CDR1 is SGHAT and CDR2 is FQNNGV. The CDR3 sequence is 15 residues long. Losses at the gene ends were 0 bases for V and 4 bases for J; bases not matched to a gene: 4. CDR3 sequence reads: CASSLEASGAYEQYF. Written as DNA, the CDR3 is TGTGCCAGCAGCTTAGAAGCTAGCGGGGCTTACGAGCAGTACTTC. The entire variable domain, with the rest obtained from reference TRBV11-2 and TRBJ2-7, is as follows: EAGVAQSPRYKIIEKRQSVAFWCNPISGHATLYWYQQILGQGPKLLIQFQNNGVVDDSQLPKDRFSAERLKGVDSTLKIQPAKLEDSAVYLCASSLEASGAYEQYFGPGTRLTVT.

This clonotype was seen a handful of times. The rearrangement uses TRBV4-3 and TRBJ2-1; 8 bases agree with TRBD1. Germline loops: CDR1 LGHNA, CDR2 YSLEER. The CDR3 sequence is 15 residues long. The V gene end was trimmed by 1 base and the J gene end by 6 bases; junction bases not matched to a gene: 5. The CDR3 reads CASSQAPTGVNEQFF. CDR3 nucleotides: TGCGCCAGCAGCCAAGCCCCGACAGGGGTCAATGAGCAGTTCTTC.

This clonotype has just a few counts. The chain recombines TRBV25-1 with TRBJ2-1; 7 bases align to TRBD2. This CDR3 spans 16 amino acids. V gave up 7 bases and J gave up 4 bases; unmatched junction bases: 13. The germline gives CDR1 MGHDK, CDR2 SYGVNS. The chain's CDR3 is CASTQAGPVLYNEQFF. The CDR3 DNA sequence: TGTGCCAGCACCCAAGCGGGACCGGTTCTTTACAATGAGCAGTTCTTC.

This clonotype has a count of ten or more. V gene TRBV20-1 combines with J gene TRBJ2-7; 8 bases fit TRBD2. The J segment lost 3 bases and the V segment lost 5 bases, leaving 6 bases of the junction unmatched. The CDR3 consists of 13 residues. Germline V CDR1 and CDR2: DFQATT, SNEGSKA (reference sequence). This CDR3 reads CSAERGMDYEQYF. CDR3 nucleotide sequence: TGCAGTGCTGAGCGGGGGATGGACTACGAGCAGTACTTC.

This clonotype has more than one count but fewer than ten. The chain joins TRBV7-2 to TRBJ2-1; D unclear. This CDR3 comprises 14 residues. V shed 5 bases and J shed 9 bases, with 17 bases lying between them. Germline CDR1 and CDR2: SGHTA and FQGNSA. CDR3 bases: TGTGCCAGCAGCCCACAGATAGGAGCGAGTGAGCAGTTCTTC. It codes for CASSPQIGASEQFF. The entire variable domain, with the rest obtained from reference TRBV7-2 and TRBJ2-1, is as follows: GAGVSQSPSNKVTEKGKDVELRCDPISGHTALYWYRQSLGQGLEFLIYFQGNSAPDKSGLPSDRFSAERTGGSVSTLTIQRTQQEDSAVYLCASSPQIGASEQFFGPGTRLTVL.

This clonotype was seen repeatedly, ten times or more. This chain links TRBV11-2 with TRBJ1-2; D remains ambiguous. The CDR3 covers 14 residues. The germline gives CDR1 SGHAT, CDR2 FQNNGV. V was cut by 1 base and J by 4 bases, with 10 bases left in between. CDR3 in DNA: TGTGCCAGCAGCTTAGTTTACGCAGGCTATGGCTACACCTTC. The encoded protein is CASSLVYAGYGYTF.

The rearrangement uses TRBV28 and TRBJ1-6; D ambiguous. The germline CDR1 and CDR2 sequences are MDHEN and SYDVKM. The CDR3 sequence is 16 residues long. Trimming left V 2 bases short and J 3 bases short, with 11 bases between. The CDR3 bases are TGTGCCAGCAGTTTACCAGAGAGGAACTATAATTCACCCCTCCACTTT. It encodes CASSLPERNYNSPLHF.

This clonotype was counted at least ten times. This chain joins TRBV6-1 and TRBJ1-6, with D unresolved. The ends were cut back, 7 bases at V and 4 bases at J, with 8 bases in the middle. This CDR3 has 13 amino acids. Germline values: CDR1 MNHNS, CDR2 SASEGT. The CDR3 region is CASKNDYNSPLHF. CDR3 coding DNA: TGTGCCAGCAAAAACGATTATAATTCACCCCTCCACTTT.

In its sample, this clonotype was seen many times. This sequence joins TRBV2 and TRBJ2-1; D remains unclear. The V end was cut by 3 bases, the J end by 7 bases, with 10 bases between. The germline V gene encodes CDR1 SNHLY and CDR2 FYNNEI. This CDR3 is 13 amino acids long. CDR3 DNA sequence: TGTGCCAGCAGTGACTTCGTGCATAATGAGCAGTTCTTC. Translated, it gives CASSDFVHNEQFF.

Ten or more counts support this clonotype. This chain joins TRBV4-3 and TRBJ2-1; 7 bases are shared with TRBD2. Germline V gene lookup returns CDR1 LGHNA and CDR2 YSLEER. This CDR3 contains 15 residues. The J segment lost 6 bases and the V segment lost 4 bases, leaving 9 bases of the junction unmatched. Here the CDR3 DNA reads TGCGCCAGCAGCCTGACTAGCAAACTGCTCAATGAGCAGTTCTTC. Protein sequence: CASSLTSKLLNEQFF.

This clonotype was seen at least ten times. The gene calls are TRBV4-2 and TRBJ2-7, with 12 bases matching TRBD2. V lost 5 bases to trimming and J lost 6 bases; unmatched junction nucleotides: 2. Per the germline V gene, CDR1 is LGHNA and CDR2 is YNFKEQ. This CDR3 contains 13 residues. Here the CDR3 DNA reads TGTGCCAGCAGCGGACTAGCGGGGACCGAGCAGTACTTC. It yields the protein CASSGLAGTEQYF.

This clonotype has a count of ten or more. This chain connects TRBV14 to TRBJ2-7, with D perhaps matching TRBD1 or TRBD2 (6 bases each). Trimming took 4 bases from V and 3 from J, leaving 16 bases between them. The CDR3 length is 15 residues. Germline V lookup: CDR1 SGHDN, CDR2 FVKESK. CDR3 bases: TGTGCCAGCAGCCGCGTGGGGGGCCCAGACTACGAGCAGTACTTC. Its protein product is CASSRVGGPDYEQYF.

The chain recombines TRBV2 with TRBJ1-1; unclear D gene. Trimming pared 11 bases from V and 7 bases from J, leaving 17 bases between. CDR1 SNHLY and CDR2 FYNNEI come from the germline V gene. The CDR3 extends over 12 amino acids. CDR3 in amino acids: CAGSLGMIEAFF. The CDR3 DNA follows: TGTGCCGGTTCCTTAGGGATGATTGAAGCTTTCTTT.

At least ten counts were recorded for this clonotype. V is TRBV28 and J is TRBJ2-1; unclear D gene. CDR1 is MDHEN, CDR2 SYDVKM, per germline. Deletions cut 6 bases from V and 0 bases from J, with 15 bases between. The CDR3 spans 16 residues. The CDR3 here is CASRFLGKVSYNEQFF. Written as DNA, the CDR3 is TGTGCCAGCAGATTCCTGGGGAAGGTCTCCTACAATGAGCAGTTCTTC.

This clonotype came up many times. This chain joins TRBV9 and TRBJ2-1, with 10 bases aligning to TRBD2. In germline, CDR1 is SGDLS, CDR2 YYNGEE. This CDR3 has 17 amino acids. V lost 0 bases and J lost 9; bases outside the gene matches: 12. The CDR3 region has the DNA TGTGCCAGCAGCGTAGCGAGCGGGGGGGCGCTTACCGGTGAGCAGTTCTTC. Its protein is CASSVASGGALTGEQFF.

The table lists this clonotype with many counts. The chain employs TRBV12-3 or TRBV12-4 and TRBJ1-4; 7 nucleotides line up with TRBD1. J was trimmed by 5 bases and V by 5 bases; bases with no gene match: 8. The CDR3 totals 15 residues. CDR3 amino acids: CASSPYRGINEKLFF. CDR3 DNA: TGTGCCAGCAGTCCTTACAGGGGAATCAATGAAAAACTGTTTTTT.

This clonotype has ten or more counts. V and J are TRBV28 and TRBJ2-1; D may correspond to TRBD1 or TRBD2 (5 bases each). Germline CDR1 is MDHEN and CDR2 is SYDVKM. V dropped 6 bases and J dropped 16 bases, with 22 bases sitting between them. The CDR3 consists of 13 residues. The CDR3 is CASSPVEWDLFFF. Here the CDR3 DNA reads TGTGCCAGCAGCCCGGTCGAATGGGACCTGTTCTTCTTC. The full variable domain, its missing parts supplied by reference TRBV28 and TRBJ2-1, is DVKVTQSSRYLVKRTGEKVFLECVQDMDHENMFWYRQDPGLGLRLIYFSYDVKMKEKGDIPEGYSVSREKKERFSLILESASTNQTSMYLCASSPVEWDLFFFGPGTRLTVL.

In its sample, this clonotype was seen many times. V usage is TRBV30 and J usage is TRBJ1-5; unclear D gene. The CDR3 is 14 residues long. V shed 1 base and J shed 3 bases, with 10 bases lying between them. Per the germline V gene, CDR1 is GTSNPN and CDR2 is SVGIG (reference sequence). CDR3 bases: TGTGCCTGGAGTGCCGACTTATACAATCAGCCCCAGCATTTT. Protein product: CAWSADLYNQPQHF.

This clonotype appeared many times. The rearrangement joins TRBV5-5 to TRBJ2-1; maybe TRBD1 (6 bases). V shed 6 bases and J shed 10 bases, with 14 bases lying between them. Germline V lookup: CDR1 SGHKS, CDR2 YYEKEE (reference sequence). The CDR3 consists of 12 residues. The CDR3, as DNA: TGTGCCAGCACCCCACAGGGCCTCGAGCAGTTCTTC. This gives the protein CASTPQGLEQFF.

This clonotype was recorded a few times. CDR3 DNA sequence: TGTGCCAGCAGCCCCCCTGCAGTGAGTCTGGTGAAAAAGGAACTGTTTTTT. Its translation is CASSPPAVSLVKKELFF. The J gene is TRBJ1-4, the V gene TRBV7-9; D is unclear. Between the trimmed V and J ends, which lost 5 bases and 12 bases, there was a span of 28 bases. CDR1 is SEHNR and CDR2 is FQNEAQ in the germline V gene (reference sequence). The CDR3 runs to 17 residues. Together with reference TRBV7-9 and TRBJ1-4, the CDR3 gives the full variable domain: DTGVSQNPRHKITKRGQNVTFRCDPISEHNRLYWYRQTLGQGPEFLTYFQNEAQLEKSRLLSDRFSAERPKGSFSTLEIQRTEQGDSAMYLCASSPPAVSLVKKELFFGSGTQLSVL.

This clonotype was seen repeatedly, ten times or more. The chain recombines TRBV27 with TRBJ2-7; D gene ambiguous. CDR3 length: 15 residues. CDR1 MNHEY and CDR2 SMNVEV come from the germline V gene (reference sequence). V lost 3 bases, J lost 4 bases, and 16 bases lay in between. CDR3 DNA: TGTGCCAGCAGTTTGGTATTTGGGCAGCCTTACGAGCAGTACTTC. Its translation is CASSLVFGQPYEQYF.

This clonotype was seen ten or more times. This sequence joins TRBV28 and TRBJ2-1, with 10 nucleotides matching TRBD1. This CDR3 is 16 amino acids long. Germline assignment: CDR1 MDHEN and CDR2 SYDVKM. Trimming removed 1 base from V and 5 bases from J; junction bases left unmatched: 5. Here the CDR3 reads CASSLFGTGADNEQFF. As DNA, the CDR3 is TGTGCCAGCAGTTTATTCGGGACAGGGGCCGACAATGAGCAGTTCTTC.